The clone carrying this TCR beta chain has just one count. The sample contains more than one DNA sequence encoding this CDR3. The source of the sample is a study of cytomegalovirus exposure and HLA in healthy donors. The PCR made use of 60 Vbeta and 13 Jbeta primers. Measured with immunoSEQ multiplex PCR; TCRdb has only the in-frame clones, and not every one. The sample contains 130,000 or so clones, 70% to 85% of which appear only once. This clonotype originated in a woman in her thirties or forties in good health and CMV-seronegative. Material for sequencing was PBMCs.

As DNA, the CDR3 is TGTGCCAGCCGGACAGGGGGCTACGAGCAGTACTTC. Translated, it gives CASRTGGYEQYF. This chain connects TRBV28 to TRBJ2-7; 10 nucleotides match TRBD1. From germline, CDR1 is MDHEN and CDR2 SYDVKM. This CDR3 region has 12 residues. V lost 8 bases, J lost 3 bases, and 1 base stayed unmatched.